The 25 T cell receptor beta chains given below trace back to one sample, sequenced in a study of post-analysis software for immune sequencing data (dated by TCRdb to the mid-2010s). The study at large found these results: Patients showed significantly higher frequencies than controls for 4 or 5 TRBV segments, among them TRBV5-6, TRBV5-1 and TRBV20-1.

Receptor libraries were prepared by PCR. The run used an Illumina HiSeq 2500. To reduce PCR and sequencing biases, unique molecular identifiers were incorporated into the TCR beta cDNA libraries. The raw public data were reprocessed by TCRdb itself: fastp quality trimming at Q25, MiXCR clonotype calling, in-frame beta chains only. One record per CDR3 amino acid sequence lists the most common genes and DNA. In this sample the table shows around 190,000 distinct CDR3 sequences, roughly 30% of which occur a single time. The ten largest account for about 3.4% of the sample. These receptors have no identified antigens. The sequenced material came from blood. These receptors originate from a girl aged 2-17 years with multiple sclerosis.

Regarding this clonotype: This clone may be a read error of a much larger clone one base away. The chain couples TRBV29-1 to TRBJ2-7, with 9 nucleotides matching TRBD2. This CDR3 is 13 amino acids long. CDR1 SQVTM and CDR2 ANQGSEA come from the germline V gene. The CDR3 loop reads CSVGLAGFYVQYF. CDR3 bases: TGCAGCGTTGGCCTAGCGGGATTTTACGTGCAGTACTTC.

This clonotype was recorded a few times. The chain recombines TRBV18 with TRBJ1-5, with TRBD1 matching over 7 bases. The trim removed 8 bases at V and 2 bases at J, leaving 6 bases unmatched. CDR3 length: 14 amino acids. Germline V gene sequence: CDR1 KGHSH, CDR2 LQKENI. CDR3 sequence reads: CASSQGTGNQPQHF. DNA for the CDR3: TGTGCCAGCAGCCAAGGGACAGGCAATCAGCCCCAGCATTTT.

The chain uses TRBV5-5 and TRBJ1-5, with D uncertain. Trimming left V 4 bases short and J 2 bases short, with 16 bases between. The CDR3 consists of 16 residues. CDR1 SGHKS and CDR2 YYEKEE come from the germline V gene (reference sequence). The CDR3 here is CASSPSGPQGNQPQHF. CDR3 in DNA: TGTGCCAGCAGCCCCTCCGGGCCGCAGGGCAATCAGCCCCAGCATTTT.

On this clonotype: A much larger clone differs from this one at a single base, so this may be a read error. The chain joins TRBV5-1 to TRBJ2-5; D might be TRBD2 (5 bases). The V end lost 5 bases, the J end lost 3 bases, and 5 bases lay between the germline ends. CDR3 length: 11 amino acids. Germline lookup yields CDR1 SGHRS and CDR2 YFSETQ. CDR3 protein: CASREEETQYF. DNA of the CDR3: TGCGCCAGCAGGGAGGAAGAGACCCAGTACTTC.

This clonotype appeared many times. The chain couples TRBV10-3 to TRBJ2-7; no clear D gene. The V gene's germline CDR1 is ENHRY and CDR2 SYGVKD. Trimming took 3 bases from V and 5 from J, leaving 5 bases between them. This CDR3 comprises 11 residues. The CDR3 protein is CAISERHEQYF. Here the CDR3 DNA reads TGTGCCATCAGTGAAAGGCACGAGCAGTACTTC.

This clonotype was found many times. The gene calls are TRBV14 and TRBJ1-5; D is undetermined. V was trimmed by 1 base and J by 5 bases, leaving 6 bases between them. CDR3 length: 13 residues. Germline values: CDR1 SGHDN, CDR2 FVKESK. The CDR3 bases are TGTGCCAGCAGCCAAGGCAACTATCAGCCCCAGCATTTT. Protein sequence: CASSQGNYQPQHF.

About this clonotype: Possible read error: a much larger clone is one base away. The chain has TRBV15 and TRBJ2-3; TRBD2 aligns across 9 bases. Trimming cost V 3 bases and J 4 bases; bases outside gene matches: 11. The CDR3 totals 17 residues. In germline, CDR1 is LNHNV, CDR2 YYDKDF (reference sequence). The CDR3 region is CATSRALTGGRADTQYF. In DNA form, the CDR3 reads TGTGCCACCAGCAGGGCCCTGACTGGCGGGAGGGCAGATACGCAGTATTTT.

The CDR3 DNA sequence: TGCGCCAGCAGCCAAATCAGGGGTCTGGCCAAAAACATTCAGTACTTC. It encodes CASSQIRGLAKNIQYF. V is TRBV4-3 and J is TRBJ2-4; TRBD1 is a possible D gene (6 bases). The V and J ends lost 2 bases and 1 base respectively, with 12 bases between them. The germline gives CDR1 LGHNA, CDR2 YSLEER. The CDR3 loop spans 16 amino acids.

This chain uses TRBV7-2 with TRBJ2-7; D is undetermined. The length of the CDR3 is 12 residues. Trimming removed 5 bases at V and 5 bases at J, with 10 bases between. Per germline, CDR1 SGHTA and CDR2 FQGNSA. In nucleotides, the CDR3 is TGTGCCAGCAGCCGCGATGGGCACGAGCAGTACTTC. The encoded protein is CASSRDGHEQYF. The full variable domain, its missing parts supplied by reference TRBV7-2 and TRBJ2-7, is GAGVSQSPSNKVTEKGKDVELRCDPISGHTALYWYRQSLGQGLEFLIYFQGNSAPDKSGLPSDRFSAERTGGSVSTLTIQRTQQEDSAVYLCASSRDGHEQYFGPGTRLTVT.

This chain links TRBV5-1 with TRBJ2-3, with a tentative D call TRBD2 (5 bases). Germline V gene data show CDR1 as SGHRS and CDR2 as YFSETQ. With 0 bases removed from V and 4 bases from J, the gap between germline ends came to 6 bases. The CDR3 runs to 13 residues. The CDR3 reads CASSLGTADTQYF. In DNA, the CDR3 is TGCGCCAGCAGCTTGGGGACTGCAGATACGCAGTATTTT.

The rearrangement uses TRBV7-8 and TRBJ2-7; TRBD2 might be the D (6 bases). The J call is uncertain, as TRBJ2-5 better fits the DNA end. Germline lookup yields CDR1 SGHVS and CDR2 FQNEAQ. CDR3 size: 13 residues. The CDR3 DNA reads as TGTGCCAGCAGCTTAGATGGGGGGGAGACCCAGTACTTC. Encoded protein: CASSLDGGETQYF.

The V and J genes are TRBV11-2 and TRBJ2-3; 15 bases align to TRBD2. CDR1 is SGHAT, CDR2 FQNNGV, per germline. V dropped 5 bases and J dropped 3; count of bases not matched to a gene: 9. The CDR3 loop spans 18 amino acids. The CDR3 sequence: CASSLHRTSGGATDTQYF. In DNA form, the CDR3 reads TGTGCCAGCAGCCTCCACCGGACTAGCGGGGGGGCGACAGATACGCAGTATTTT.

This chain connects TRBV20-1 to TRBJ1-1, with a tentative D call TRBD1 (5 bases). Between the trimmed V and J ends, which lost 5 bases and 1 base, there was a span of 11 bases. The germline gives CDR1 DFQATT, CDR2 SNEGSKA (reference sequence). This CDR3 is built from 13 residues. The CDR3 is CSAERGGNTEAFF. CDR3 DNA sequence: TGCAGTGCTGAACGGGGGGGGAACACTGAAGCTTTCTTT.

This chain connects TRBV6-1 to TRBJ2-1; maybe TRBD2 (6 bases). CDR1 and CDR2 from the germline V gene are MNHNS and SASEGT. This CDR3 comprises 16 residues. The V end was cut by 1 base, the J end by 2 bases, with 12 bases between. In DNA, the CDR3 is TGTGCCAGCAGTGAAGTTGGGGGAGGCCCCTACAATGAGCAGTTCTTC. Translating it yields CASSEVGGGPYNEQFF.

This clonotype was detected only a few times. V usage is TRBV4-2 and J usage is TRBJ2-1; TRBD2 agrees at 7 bases. Near its end, the DNA agrees better with TRBJ2-7, so the J call may be wrong. The CDR3 is 15 amino acids. Per the germline V gene, CDR1 is LGHNA and CDR2 is YNFKEQ. CDR3 residues: CASSQASGSYNEQYF. For the CDR3, the DNA is TGTGCCAGCAGCCAAGCTAGCGGCTCCTACAATGAGCAGTACTTC.

This rearrangement joins TRBV20-1 to TRBJ2-7; 7 positions match TRBD2. The CDR3 runs to 15 residues. CDR1 and CDR2 (germline): DFQATT, SNEGSKA (reference sequence). V was pared by 0 bases and J by 1 base, with 6 bases of the junction left unmatched. The CDR3 nucleotides are TGCAGTGCTAGAGACGCGGGCGGGGGATCCTACGAGCAGTACTTC. It codes for CSARDAGGGSYEQYF.

Worth noting for this clonotype: This clone may be a read error of a much larger clone one base away. The chain has TRBV7-2 and TRBJ2-1; D possibly uses TRBD1 or TRBD2 (5 bases each). This CDR3 spans 13 amino acids. Germline V CDR1 and CDR2: SGHTA, FQGNSA. The CDR3 sequence: CASSTRDDNGQFF. CDR3 nucleotides: TGTGCCAGCAGCACCCGGGACGACAATGGGCAGTTCTTC.

The chain has TRBV28 and TRBJ1-1; a possible D gene is TRBD1 (6 bases). Germline assignment: CDR1 MDHEN and CDR2 SYDVKM. The CDR3 is 13 residues long. V gave up 6 bases and J gave up 6 bases, with 14 bases separating them. This CDR3 is CASSLQGNAEAFF. The CDR3 DNA reads TGTGCCAGCAGCTTACAGGGAAACGCTGAAGCTTTCTTT.

This clonotype was picked up many times. The chain carries TRBV5-1 and TRBJ2-3; 9 nucleotides match TRBD1. V lost 0 bases, J lost 4 bases, and 12 bases stayed unmatched. The CDR3 has 18 residues. CDR1 and CDR2 (germline): SGHRS, YFSETQ. The CDR3 nucleotides read TGCGCCAGCAGCTTGGAGGGACAGGGATACGTTGAGGCAGATACGCAGTATTTT. Amino acids: CASSLEGQGYVEADTQYF.

This clonotype has ten or more counts. V usage is TRBV4-1 and J usage is TRBJ2-1; D is perhaps TRBD2 (5 bases). Trimming pared 0 bases from V and 10 bases from J, leaving 10 bases between. The CDR3 length is 13 residues. Germline V gene data show CDR1 as MGHRA and CDR2 as YSYEKL. The CDR3 nucleotides read TGCGCCAGCAGCCAAGATACACCGGGGGAGCAGTTCTTC. Translating gives CASSQDTPGEQFF.

Ten or more counts support this clonotype. This chain connects TRBV7-2 to TRBJ2-7; 8 bases map to TRBD2. The CDR3 contains 15 residues. The junction had 8 bases not matched to a gene; V was cut back by 5 bases and J by 2 bases. Looked up from germline, CDR1 is SGHTA and CDR2 is FQGNSA. The CDR3 region is CASSTGLVYPYEQYF. CDR3 sequence (DNA): TGTGCCAGCAGCACGGGACTAGTCTACCCCTACGAGCAGTACTTC.

This clonotype appeared a few times. The chain carries TRBV13 and TRBJ2-5; TRBD2 aligns across 14 bases. V lost 4 bases and J lost 4; bases outside the gene matches: 5. The CDR3 extends over 16 amino acids. Germline CDR1 is PRHDT and CDR2 is FYEKMQ (reference sequence). CDR3: CASSWGLAGVGETQYF. DNA for the CDR3: TGTGCCAGCAGCTGGGGACTAGCGGGAGTTGGAGAGACCCAGTACTTC.

This clonotype has only a few counts. CDR3 DNA: TGTGCCAGCTCACCAGGGGGGGCTTCCTACAATGAGCAGTACTTC. Translation gives CASSPGGASYNEQYF. The chain is built from TRBV18 and TRBJ2-1; D is possibly TRBD2 (7 bases). The end of the DNA aligns better with TRBJ2-7, so the J call may be wrong. Per germline, CDR1 KGHSH and CDR2 LQKENI. The CDR3 length is 15 residues.

V usage is TRBV15 and J usage is TRBJ2-1; 9 positions match TRBD1. The CDR3 sequence is 16 residues long. V trimming: 5 bases; J trimming: 4 bases; junction bases outside the gene matches: 9. Germline CDR1 LNHNV, CDR2 YYDKDF (reference sequence). The CDR3 sequence: CATSPLGGTGYNEQFF. The DNA for the CDR3 is TGTGCCACCAGCCCCCTCGGGGGGACAGGGTACAATGAGCAGTTCTTC.

This clonotype was recorded many times. The chain is built from TRBV15 and TRBJ2-7; D call uncertain. Germline loops: CDR1 LNHNV, CDR2 YYDKDF (reference sequence). V was shortened by 3 bases and J by 2 bases, with 8 bases between the two germline ends. The length of the CDR3 is 13 residues. The CDR3 is CATSSTKAYEQYF. CDR3 sequence (DNA): TGTGCCACCAGCAGTACTAAGGCCTACGAGCAGTACTTC.